This TCR beta chain was sequenced during a study of neurological immune-mediated disorders. One entry per CDR3 protein, called by TCRdb with MiXCR from the 5' RACE reads. Among tens of thousands of distinct CDR3 sequences listed, about 11% were seen once. There are many counts of this clonotype. Specified time point: longitudinal time-point 1 (baseline). The sample taken for sequencing was PBMCs. The clonotype comes from a male donor with HTLV-1-associated myelopathy (HAM/TSP).

The CDR3 DNA is TGCGCCAGCAGCCCTACAGGGGGCGTCACCTACGAGCAGTACTTC. Amino acid sequence: CASSPTGGVTYEQYF. The chain employs TRBV4-3 and TRBJ2-7; 9 bases agree with TRBD1. Germline V lookup: CDR1 LGHNA, CDR2 YSLEER. The CDR3 totals 15 residues. J was trimmed by 2 bases and V by 4 bases; bases with no gene match: 6.